The clone carrying this T cell receptor (beta chain) was recorded a few times. The antigen is unknown. Primers: 60 Vbeta forward and 13 Jbeta reverse. Clones were sequenced by immunoSEQ multiplex PCR, and TCRdb holds only the in-frame ones, with some missing. The sample records about 100,000 clones, around 10% being singletons. The data originate from a study of cytomegalovirus exposure and HLA in healthy donors. Findings of the study overall: Rates of TCR association differed by HLA locus in a later analysis, with DRB1 highest and HLA-C lowest. Most TCR sequences were rare, but some public TCRs occurred in many donors.

The TCR sequence derives from a man between 35 and 55 years old in good health and CMV-seropositive. Input material: PBMCs.

As DNA, the CDR3 is TGTGCCAGCAGAGGAAGCGCCGACTACGAGCAGTACTTC. It encodes CASRGSADYEQYF. This chain connects TRBV2 to TRBJ2-7; D is ambiguous. CDR1 is SNHLY and CDR2 is FYNNEI in the germline V gene. V lost 6 bases, J lost 3 bases, and 12 bases lay in between. This CDR3 has 13 residues.